Listed here are 19 T cell receptor beta chains from one sample, sequenced in a study of shared T cell receptors in the human thymus. Clones were sequenced by immunoSEQ multiplex PCR, and TCRdb holds only the in-frame ones, with some missing. The data contain roughly 700,000 clones, roughly 90% of them singletons. These data also formed part of another study, on human thymus T cells.

Input material: thymocytes. The receptors shown here come from a boy in the first two years of life with a congenital heart defect.

The chain has TRBV4-3 and TRBJ2-1, with TRBD2 matching 9 bases. The junction had 5 bases not matched to a gene; V was cut back by 0 bases and J by 5 bases. This CDR3 contains 16 residues. Germline V CDR1 and CDR2: LGHNA, YSLEER. CDR3 sequence: CASSQEREGPNNEQFF. DNA of the CDR3: TGCGCCAGCAGCCAAGAGCGGGAGGGCCCTAACAATGAGCAGTTCTTC.

This clone was seen only a few times. This sample also contains other DNA sequences that code for the same CDR3. The CDR3 spells CASSSTDTQYF. The CDR3 coding sequence is TGTGCCAGCAGTTCAACAGATACGCAGTATTTT. The chain links TRBV27 to TRBJ2-3; D call uncertain. This CDR3 comprises 11 residues. The V end lost 4 bases, the J end lost 3 bases, and 2 bases lay between the germline ends. Germline V gene sequence: CDR1 MNHEY, CDR2 SMNVEV (reference sequence).

The chain couples TRBV6-5 to TRBJ2-1; D remains ambiguous. This CDR3 is built from 11 residues. V lost 7 bases to trimming and J lost 8 bases, with 9 bases between them. CDR1 is MNHEY and CDR2 is SVGAGI in the germline V gene. The CDR3 region is CASTNEDEQFF. The DNA of the CDR3 is TGTGCCAGCACTAATGAGGATGAGCAGTTCTTC.

The chain couples TRBV28 to TRBJ2-1; D may be TRBD1 (5 bases). This CDR3 is 14 amino acids long. Between the trimmed V and J ends, which lost 1 base and 3 bases, there was a span of 7 bases. In germline, CDR1 is MDHEN, CDR2 SYDVKM. DNA for the CDR3: TGTGCCAGCAGTTTATCCGACAGCTACAATGAGCAGTTCTTC. This sequence encodes CASSLSDSYNEQFF.

Here the CDR3 DNA reads TGCAGCGTTACCTTTAGCGGGAGTCGGTACGAGCAGTACTTC. This sequence encodes CSVTFSGSRYEQYF. This rearrangement joins TRBV29-1 to TRBJ2-7, with 9 bases fitting TRBD2. The V gene end was trimmed by 5 bases and the J gene end by 4 bases; junction bases not matched to a gene: 9. This CDR3 is built from 14 residues. Germline V gene data show CDR1 as SQVTM and CDR2 as ANQGSEA.

This chain links TRBV5-1 with TRBJ2-3, with TRBD2 matching 7 bases. Germline loops: CDR1 SGHRS, CDR2 YFSETQ. This CDR3 contains 13 residues. V trimming: 3 bases; J trimming: 7 bases; junction bases outside the gene matches: 5. The CDR3 sequence: CASSSWEGNTQYF. For the CDR3, the DNA is TGCGCCAGCAGCTCCTGGGAGGGAAATACGCAGTATTTT.

This clone has more than one count but fewer than ten. J is TRBJ2-7 and V is TRBV28, with 8 bases lining up with TRBD1. Germline values: CDR1 MDHEN, CDR2 SYDVKM. The CDR3 contains 15 residues. The trim removed 5 bases at V and 3 bases at J, leaving 9 bases unmatched. The CDR3 nucleotides read TGTGCCAGCAGTGGGTGGACAGGGCAAATCTACGAGCAGTACTTC. Amino acids: CASSGWTGQIYEQYF.

The chain is built from TRBV4-2 and TRBJ2-5, with D maybe TRBD2 (5 bases). V shed 0 bases and J shed 2 bases, with 13 bases lying between them. Germline V gives CDR1 LGHNA, CDR2 YNFKEQ. There are 16 residues in the CDR3. The CDR3 DNA follows: TGTGCCAGCAGCCAAGAGGCTACTAGGTCGCAAGAGACCCAGTACTTC. Amino acid sequence: CASSQEATRSQETQYF.

This clone was detected a few times. The chain combines TRBV10-3 with TRBJ1-2; 9 bases map to TRBD1. The germline V gene encodes CDR1 ENHRY and CDR2 SYGVKD. This CDR3 comprises 15 residues. V dropped 6 bases and J dropped 7; count of bases not matched to a gene: 12. Here the CDR3 reads CAIRTGDREVCGYTF. The DNA for the CDR3 is TGTGCCATCAGAACGGGGGACAGGGAAGTCTGTGGCTACACCTTC.

This clone was seen once. V usage is TRBV6-1 and J usage is TRBJ1-1; D gene unclear. From germline, CDR1 is MNHNS and CDR2 SASEGT. Deletions cut 1 base from V and 3 bases from J, with 12 bases between. The CDR3 consists of 15 residues. CDR3 loop: CASSEGTGRDTEAFF. Here the CDR3 DNA reads TGTGCCAGCAGTGAAGGCACGGGGAGGGACACTGAAGCTTTCTTT.

The rearrangement uses TRBV7-2 and TRBJ2-6, with no clear D. In germline, CDR1 is SGHTA, CDR2 FQGNSA. CDR3 size: 13 residues. The V end was cut by 5 bases, the J end by 5 bases, with 7 bases between. Here the CDR3 reads CASSRRRANVLTF. The CDR3 DNA sequence: TGTGCCAGCAGCAGGCGGAGGGCCAACGTCCTGACTTTC.

The rearrangement joins TRBV20-1 to TRBJ2-7; D is unclear. The CDR3 is made up of 11 amino acids. Germline CDR1 and CDR2: DFQATT and SNEGSKA (reference sequence). Trimming pared 3 bases from V and 1 base from J, leaving 4 bases between. CDR3 nucleotide sequence: TGCAGTGCTAGCCGGTCCTACGAGCAGTACTTC. Its protein is CSASRSYEQYF.

This CDR3 is CASRLAGGGTDTQYF. The CDR3 bases are TGTGCCAGCAGGTTAGCGGGAGGCGGCACAGATACGCAGTATTTT. The rearrangement joins TRBV28 to TRBJ2-3; TRBD2 matches at 10 bases. V lost 6 bases and J lost 1; bases outside the gene matches: 4. Germline CDR1 reads MDHEN; CDR2 reads SYDVKM. The CDR3 covers 15 residues.

The chain is built from TRBV5-1 and TRBJ2-1, with TRBD2 matching 9 bases. V was clipped by 5 bases and J by 3 bases; unmatched bases: 12. The germline CDR1 and CDR2 sequences are SGHRS and YFSETQ. The CDR3 sequence is 17 residues long. The CDR3 bases are TGCGCCAGCAGGCTTGGATGGCGGGAGGGGGTCTACAATGAGCAGTTCTTC. It specifies CASRLGWREGVYNEQFF.

The chain combines TRBV28 with TRBJ2-7; 7 nucleotides line up with TRBD1. There are 16 residues in the CDR3. Germline-derived CDR1 and CDR2 are MDHEN and SYDVKM. With 8 bases clipped from V and 3 bases from J, the junction kept 16 bases outside the gene matches. CDR3 bases: TGTGCCAGCTCTGGCGCCGTGGGACAGCGATTCTACGAGCAGTACTTC. Encoded protein: CASSGAVGQRFYEQYF. The variable domain in full, completed from reference TRBV28 and TRBJ2-7, reads DVKVTQSSRYLVKRTGEKVFLECVQDMDHENMFWYRQDPGLGLRLIYFSYDVKMKEKGDIPEGYSVSREKKERFSLILESASTNQTSMYLCASSGAVGQRFYEQYFGPGTRLTVT.

J is TRBJ2-1 and V is TRBV4-2; TRBD2 matches 9 bases. CDR3 length: 19 residues. V lost 1 base, J lost 0 bases, and 10 bases stayed unmatched. Germline values: CDR1 LGHNA, CDR2 YNFKEQ. The CDR3 DNA sequence: TGTGCCAGCAGCCAAGGTCTAGGGGATAGCGGGAGCTCCTACAATGAGCAGTTCTTC. As protein: CASSQGLGDSGSSYNEQFF.

The genes are TRBV7-2 and TRBJ2-3; perhaps TRBD2 as D (5 bases). From germline, CDR1 is SGHTA and CDR2 FQGNSA. Between the trimmed V and J ends, which lost 6 bases and 0 bases, there was a span of 10 bases. The CDR3 is 14 amino acids. CDR3 sequence (DNA): TGTGCCAGCAGGGGTGAGCGGAGCACAGATACGCAGTATTTT. It translates to CASRGERSTDTQYF.

V usage is TRBV29-1 and J usage is TRBJ2-4; 10 bases agree with TRBD2. Germline loops: CDR1 SQVTM, CDR2 ANQGSEA. V lost 3 bases to trimming and J lost 3 bases; unmatched junction nucleotides: 23. There are 21 residues in the CDR3. The CDR3 protein is CSVDEREGAGFKPGDKNIQYF. The CDR3 bases are TGCAGCGTTGATGAGCGGGAGGGCGCGGGATTCAAACCCGGGGACAAAAACATTCAGTACTTC. Looking up the rest from reference TRBV29-1 and TRBJ2-4 gives the full variable domain: SAVISQKPSRDICQRGTSLTIQCQVDSQVTMMFWYRQQPGQSLTLIATANQGSEATYESGFVIDKFPISRPNLTFSTLTVSNMSPEDSSIYLCSVDEREGAGFKPGDKNIQYFGAGTRLSVL.

The chain is built from TRBV6-5 and TRBJ2-7; 7 bases are a match to TRBD2. The junction had 10 bases not matched to a gene; V was cut back by 8 bases and J by 0 bases. Per germline, CDR1 MNHEY and CDR2 SVGAGI. CDR3 size: 15 residues. The CDR3 coding sequence is TGTGCCAGCTCCAAACTAGCGACCTTCTCCTACGAGCAGTACTTC. Translated, it gives CASSKLATFSYEQYF.